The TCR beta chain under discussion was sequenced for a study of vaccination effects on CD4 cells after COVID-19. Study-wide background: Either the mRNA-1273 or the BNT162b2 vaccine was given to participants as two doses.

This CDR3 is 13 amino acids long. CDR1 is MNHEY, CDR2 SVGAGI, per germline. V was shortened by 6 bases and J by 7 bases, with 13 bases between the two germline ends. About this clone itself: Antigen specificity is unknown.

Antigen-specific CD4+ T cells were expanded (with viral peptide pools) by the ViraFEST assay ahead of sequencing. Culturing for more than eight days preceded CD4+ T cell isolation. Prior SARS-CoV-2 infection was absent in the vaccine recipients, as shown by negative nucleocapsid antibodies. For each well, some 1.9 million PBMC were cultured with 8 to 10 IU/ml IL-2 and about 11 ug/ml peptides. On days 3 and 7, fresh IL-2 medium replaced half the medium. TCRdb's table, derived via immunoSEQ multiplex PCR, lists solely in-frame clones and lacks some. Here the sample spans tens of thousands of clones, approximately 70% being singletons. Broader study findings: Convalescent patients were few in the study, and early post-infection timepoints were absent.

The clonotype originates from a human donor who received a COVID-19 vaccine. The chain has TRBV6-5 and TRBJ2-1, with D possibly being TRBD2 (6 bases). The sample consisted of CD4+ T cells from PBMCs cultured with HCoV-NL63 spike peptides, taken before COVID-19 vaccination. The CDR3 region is CASSRRLGNEQFF. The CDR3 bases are TGTGCCAGCAGCCGCCGACTAGGTAATGAGCAGTTCTTC.